This T cell receptor (beta chain) was captured in a study of blood T cell repertoires in COVID-19. Looking at the study overall: Material from acute and convalescent COVID-19 was sourced from the United States, Italy and Spain.

All enrollees were roughly 18 to 89 years old and from fewer than 25 US areas. Cohorts were based on clinical histories the participants reported. Germline-derived CDR1 and CDR2 are SGDLS and YYNGEE. The CDR3 loop spans 12 amino acids. V was clipped by 3 bases and J by 6 bases; unmatched bases: 2. Measured with immunoSEQ multiplex PCR; TCRdb has only the in-frame clones, and not every one. The table shows 140,000 to 150,000 clones, with around four fifths occurring only once. This receptor was identified in a woman in her 40s who had recovered from COVID-19. The chain uses TRBV9 and TRBJ1-2; 7 nucleotides align to TRBD1. Input material: PBMCs or T cells enriched from blood (not recorded which). CDR3 nucleotides: TGTGCCAGCAGCGGACAGGGTAATGGCTACACCTTC. Its translation: CASSGQGNGYTF.